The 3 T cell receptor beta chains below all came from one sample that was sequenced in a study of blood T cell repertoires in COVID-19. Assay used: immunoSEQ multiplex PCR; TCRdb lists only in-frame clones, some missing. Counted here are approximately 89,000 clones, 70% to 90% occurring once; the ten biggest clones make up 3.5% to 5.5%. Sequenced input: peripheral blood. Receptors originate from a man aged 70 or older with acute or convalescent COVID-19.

For the CDR3, the DNA is TGTGCCAGCAGCCAACTACTAGATGGTGAGACCCAGTACTTC. Its translation is CASSQLLDGETQYF. The rearrangement joins TRBV3-1 (or the pseudogene TRBV3-2) to TRBJ2-5; D may be TRBD2 (5 bases). V lost 2 bases and J 5 bases, leaving 12 bases between the germline ends. The germline V gene encodes CDR1 LGHDT and CDR2 YNNKEL (reference sequence). The CDR3 consists of 14 residues.

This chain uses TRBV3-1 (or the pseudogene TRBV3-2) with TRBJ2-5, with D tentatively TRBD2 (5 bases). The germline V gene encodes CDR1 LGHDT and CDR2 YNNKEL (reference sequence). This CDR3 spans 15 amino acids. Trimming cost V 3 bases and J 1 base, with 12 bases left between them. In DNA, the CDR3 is TGTGCCAGCAGCCACCGGACTCACCGCCAAGAGACCCAGTACTTC. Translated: CASSHRTHRQETQYF.

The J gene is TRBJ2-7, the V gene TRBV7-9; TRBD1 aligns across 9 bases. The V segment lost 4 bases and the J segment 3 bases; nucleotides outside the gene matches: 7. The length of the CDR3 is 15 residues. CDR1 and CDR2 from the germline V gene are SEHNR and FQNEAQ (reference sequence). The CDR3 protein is CASSSGTGNFYEQYF. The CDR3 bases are TGTGCCAGCAGCTCCGGGACAGGGAACTTCTACGAGCAGTACTTC.